Reported below is one T cell receptor (beta chain). There is no known antigen for this receptor. No base-level quality is on record; no much larger clone is a single base apart. Collaborating institutions collected whole blood in K2EDTA tubes following their own protocols. For TCRbeta analysis, collaborator samples were shipped as frozen whole blood, as isolated PBMCs, or as DNA extracted from either sample type. This entry belongs to a study of blood T cell repertoires in COVID-19 (dated by TCRdb to 2018 to 2020). With respect to the entire study: Collaborator samples came from the United States, Italy and Spain and covered acute and convalescent phases of COVID-19. The prospective study material was composed of cDNA or gDNA derived from T cells, B-cell-depleted T cells, or PBMCs. Subjects who had been exposed to COVID-19, were actively infected with it, or had recovered from it provided the deeply sampled blood TCRbeta repertoires that made up the dataset. The repertoires were made available in a free public database intended to serve as a resource for research on the immune response to SARS-CoV-2. The samples were drawn from the first 160 participants of the ongoing ImmuneRACE study and from over a thousand subjects provided by 6 global collaborators. Nearly every sample came with metadata listing a de-identified subject ID, COVID-19 status, age in years and sex. Where available, HLA class I and class II types were obtained from metadata supplied by the sample provider rather than from assay-based typing.

The immunoSEQ Assay, a bias-controlled multiplex PCR, was used to amplify TCRbeta CDR3 regions from genomic DNA. As for the original processing: The number of nucleated cells in each sample was estimated by amplification of reference gene primers within the assay. To quantify the absolute abundance of each unique TCRbeta CDR3 rearrangement, sequence reads were collapsed and filtered. For each sample, productive Simpson clonality was calculated as the square root of Simpson's diversity index over productive rearrangements. This immuneACCESS table, as held by TCRdb, lists in-frame sequences with V and J called but not all clones. Of the missing ones, under half trace to an unresolved V gene in checked studies; the others have no known cause. Clone size and the V and J calls come from that table; the DNA yielded D and trimming. This sample is represented by about 94,000 clones; 75% to 85% of them were singletons. Around 19% of the sample is in the top ten clones.

The investigation overall reported the following: The amount of clinical and demographic metadata varied by source and participant and was provided uncurated.

The cysteine opens and the phenylalanine closes a CDR3 of 15 amino acids. Of the read, only the CDR3 DNA is kept; its 45 bases are in frame from base 1. V is pruned by 4 bases and J by 10 bases, leaving 5 bases of the junction without a gene match. From a lookup of the germline V gene (reference sequence), CDR1 and CDR2 are LNHDA and SQIVND. The sequence derives from a human donor in a cohort sampled during active COVID-19. The material sequenced was peripheral blood. The V gene is TRBV19 and the J gene is TRBJ2-1, and 15 bases in between align with TRBD2. This receptor has the CDR3 CASSRGLAGGGEQFF. The nucleotide sequence is given as TGTGCCAGTAGTAGAGGACTAGCGGGAGGGGGGGAGCAGTTCTTC.